These 6 T cell receptor beta chains came from one sample sequenced in a study of human T cells and chemical hapten exposure. Researchers extracted total RNA from unfractionated whole blood. Using its own MiXCR run on the 5' RACE reads, TCRdb lists one record per CDR3 protein. This sample has around 100,000 distinct CDR3 sequences, with 15% to 20% found just once. These receptors all come from a human donor in good health.

This clonotype was seen only a few times. J is TRBJ2-3 and V is TRBV6-1; 11 bases fit TRBD2. This CDR3 contains 15 residues. Germline CDR1 and CDR2: MNHNS and SASEGT. Germline trimming cut 0 bases from V and 4 bases from J; bases unmatched to any gene: 0. The CDR3, as DNA: TGTGCCAGCAGTGAAGCACTAGCGGGAGCAGATACGCAGTATTTT. The encoded protein is CASSEALAGADTQYF.

V and J are TRBV9 and TRBJ1-3; D is unresolved. The germline CDR1 and CDR2 sequences are SGDLS and YYNGEE. The ends were cut back, 0 bases at V and 0 bases at J, with 7 bases in the middle. This CDR3 comprises 15 residues. The DNA of the CDR3 is TGTGCCAGCAGCGTAGGTCAGGCCTCTGGAAACACCATATATTTT. This translates into CASSVGQASGNTIYF.

The chain couples TRBV6-2 or TRBV6-3 to TRBJ2-4; D is uncertain. V lost 5 bases, J lost 12 bases, and 17 bases lay in between. CDR3 length: 13 residues. Germline assignment: CDR1 MNHEY and CDR2 SVGEGT. The DNA for the CDR3 is TGTGCCAGCAGTACTCAACCCGGTTATAGTCAGTACTTC. The encoded protein is CASSTQPGYSQYF.

The sample holds a few counts of this clonotype. The J gene is TRBJ2-3, the V gene TRBV6-5; no clear D. Deletions cut 2 bases from V and 5 bases from J, with 8 bases between. The CDR3 runs to 13 residues. Germline V gene lookup returns CDR1 MNHEY and CDR2 SVGAGI. The CDR3 DNA sequence: TGTGCCAGCAGTTACAACCCCGTAGATACGCAGTATTTT. This encodes CASSYNPVDTQYF.

The J gene is TRBJ1-4, the V gene TRBV18; 7 bases map to TRBD1. Germline V gives CDR1 KGHSH, CDR2 LQKENI. The CDR3 spans 14 residues. V lost 1 base, J lost 5 bases, and 1 base stayed unmatched. CDR3: CASSPQGANEKLFF. CDR3 sequence (DNA): TGTGCCAGCTCACCACAGGGGGCGAATGAAAAACTGTTTTTT.

A few counts support this clonotype. The genes are TRBV18 and TRBJ2-7; D may be TRBD2 (6 bases). The CDR3 runs to 15 residues. Germline V lookup: CDR1 KGHSH, CDR2 LQKENI. V lost 3 bases, J lost 6 bases, and 18 bases lay in between. CDR3 bases: TGTGCCAGCTCACCGGGGGGTTTGCCTAGACTCGAGCAGTACTTC. It translates to CASSPGGLPRLEQYF.